This T cell receptor beta chain was recorded in a study of cytomegalovirus exposure and HLA in healthy donors. The study, taken as a whole, reports: Rarity held for most TCR sequences, but there were some public TCRs that occurred in many donors. The study listed roughly 160 cytomegalovirus-associated TCR beta chains. The only immune exposure information that was available was CMV serostatus. A later analysis linked a missense variant in DCLRE1C to the trimming of TCR beta V and J genes.

With 60 Vbeta and 13 Jbeta primers, the PCR was carried out. Profiling relied on immunoSEQ multiplex PCR, and the TCRdb table lists in-frame clones only, not all of them. Recorded for this sample: about 55,000 clones. Regarding this clone: Its antigen is still unknown.

The germline CDR1 and CDR2 sequences are MNHEY and SVGAGI. With 0 bases clipped from V and 6 bases from J, the junction kept 5 bases outside the gene matches. This CDR3 region has 15 residues. This clonotype was obtained from a woman aged 60 to 75 in good health and CMV-seropositive. This rearrangement joins TRBV6-5 to TRBJ1-2; 9 bases map to TRBD1. The sample taken for sequencing was PBMCs. The CDR3 spells CASSYSRTGVDGYTF. CDR3 bases: TGTGCCAGCAGTTACTCTAGGACAGGGGTCGATGGCTACACCTTC.